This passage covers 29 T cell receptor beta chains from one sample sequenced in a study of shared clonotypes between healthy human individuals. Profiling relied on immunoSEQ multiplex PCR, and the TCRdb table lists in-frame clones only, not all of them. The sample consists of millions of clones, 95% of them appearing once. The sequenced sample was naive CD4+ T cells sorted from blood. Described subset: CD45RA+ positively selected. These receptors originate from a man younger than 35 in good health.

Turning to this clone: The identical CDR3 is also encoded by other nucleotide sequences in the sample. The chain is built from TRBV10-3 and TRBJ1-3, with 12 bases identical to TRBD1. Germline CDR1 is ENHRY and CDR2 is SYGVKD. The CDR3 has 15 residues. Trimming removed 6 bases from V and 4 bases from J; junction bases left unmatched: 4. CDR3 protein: CAISEGQGAGNTIYF. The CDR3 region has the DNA TGTGCCATCAGCGAGGGACAGGGGGCAGGAAACACCATATATTTT.

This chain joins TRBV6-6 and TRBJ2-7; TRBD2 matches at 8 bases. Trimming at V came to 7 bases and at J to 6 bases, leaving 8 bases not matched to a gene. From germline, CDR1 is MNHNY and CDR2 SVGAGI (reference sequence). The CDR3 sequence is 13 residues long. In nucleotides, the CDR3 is TGTGCCAGCAACCGGGGGGGGACCGCCGAGCAGTACTTC. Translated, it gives CASNRGGTAEQYF.

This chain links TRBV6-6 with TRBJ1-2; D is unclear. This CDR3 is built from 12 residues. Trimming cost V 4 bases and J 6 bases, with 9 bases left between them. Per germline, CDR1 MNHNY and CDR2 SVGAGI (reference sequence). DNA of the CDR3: TGTGCCAGCAGTTCTTACGTGGATGGCTACACCTTC. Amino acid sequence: CASSSYVDGYTF.

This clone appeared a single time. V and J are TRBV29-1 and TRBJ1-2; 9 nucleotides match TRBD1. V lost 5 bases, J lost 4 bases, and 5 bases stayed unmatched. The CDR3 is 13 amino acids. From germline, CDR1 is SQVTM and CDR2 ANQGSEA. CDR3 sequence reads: CSVFGTGSYGYTF. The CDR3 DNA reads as TGCAGCGTTTTCGGGACAGGGAGCTATGGCTACACCTTC.

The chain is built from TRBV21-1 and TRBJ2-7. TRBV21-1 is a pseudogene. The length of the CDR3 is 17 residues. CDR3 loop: CASRGLGWPPSNYEQYF. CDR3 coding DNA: TGTGCCAGCAGAGGGTTGGGGTGGCCCCCTTCTAACTACGAGCAGTACTTC.

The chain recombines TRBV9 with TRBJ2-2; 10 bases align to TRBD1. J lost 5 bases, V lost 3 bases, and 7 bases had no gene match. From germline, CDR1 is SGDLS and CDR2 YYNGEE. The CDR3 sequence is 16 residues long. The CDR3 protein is CASSARQGAGTGELFF. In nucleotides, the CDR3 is TGTGCCAGCAGCGCCAGACAGGGGGCTGGTACCGGGGAGCTGTTTTTT.

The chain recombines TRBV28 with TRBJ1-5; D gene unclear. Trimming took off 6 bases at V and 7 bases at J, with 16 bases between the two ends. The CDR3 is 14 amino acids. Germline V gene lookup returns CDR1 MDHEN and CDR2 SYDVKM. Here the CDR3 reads CASSLIQATQPQHF. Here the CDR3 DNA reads TGTGCCAGCAGCCTTATTCAGGCTACGCAGCCCCAGCATTTT.

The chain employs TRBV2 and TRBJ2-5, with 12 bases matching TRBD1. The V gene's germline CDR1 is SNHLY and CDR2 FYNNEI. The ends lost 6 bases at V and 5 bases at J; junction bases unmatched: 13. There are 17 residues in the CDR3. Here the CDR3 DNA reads TGTGCCAGCAGAGGCGCCGCGGGACAGGGGGCCGGGGAGACCCAGTACTTC. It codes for CASRGAAGQGAGETQYF. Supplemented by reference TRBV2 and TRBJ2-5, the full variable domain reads EPEVTQTPSHQVTQMGQEVILRCVPISNHLYFYWYRQILGQKVEFLVSFYNNEISEKSEIFDDQFSVERPDGSNFTLKIRSTKLEDSAMYFCASRGAAGQGAGETQYFGPGTRLLVL.

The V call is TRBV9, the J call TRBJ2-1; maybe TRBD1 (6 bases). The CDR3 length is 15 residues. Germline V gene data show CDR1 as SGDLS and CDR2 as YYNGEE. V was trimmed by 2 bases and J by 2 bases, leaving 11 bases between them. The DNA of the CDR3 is TGTGCCAGCAGCGTTGGGACACCGACCTACAATGAGCAGTTCTTC. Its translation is CASSVGTPTYNEQFF.

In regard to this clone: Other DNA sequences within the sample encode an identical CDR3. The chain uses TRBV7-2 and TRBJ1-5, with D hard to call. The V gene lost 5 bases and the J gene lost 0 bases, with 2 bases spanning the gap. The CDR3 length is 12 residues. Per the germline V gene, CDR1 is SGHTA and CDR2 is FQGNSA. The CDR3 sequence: CASSLSNQPQHF. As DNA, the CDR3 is TGTGCCAGCAGCCTTAGCAATCAGCCCCAGCATTTT.

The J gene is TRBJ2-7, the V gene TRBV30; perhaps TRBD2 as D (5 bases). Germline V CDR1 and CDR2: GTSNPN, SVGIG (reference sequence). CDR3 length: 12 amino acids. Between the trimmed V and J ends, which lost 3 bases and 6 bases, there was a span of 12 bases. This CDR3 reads CAWRRTRSEQYF. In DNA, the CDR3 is TGTGCCTGGAGGCGAACTAGAAGCGAGCAGTACTTC.

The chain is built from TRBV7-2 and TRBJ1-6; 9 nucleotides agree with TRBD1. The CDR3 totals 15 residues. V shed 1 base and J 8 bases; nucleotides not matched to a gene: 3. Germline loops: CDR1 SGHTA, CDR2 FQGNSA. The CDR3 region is CASSLGWTGDSPLHF. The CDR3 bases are TGTGCCAGCAGCTTAGGGTGGACAGGGGATTCACCCCTCCACTTT.

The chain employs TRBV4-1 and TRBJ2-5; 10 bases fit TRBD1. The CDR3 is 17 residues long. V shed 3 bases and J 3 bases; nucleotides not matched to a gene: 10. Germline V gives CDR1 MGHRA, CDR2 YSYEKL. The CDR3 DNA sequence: TGCGCCAGCAGCCACGGCCGACAGGGGGCGATGGAAGAGACCCAGTACTTC. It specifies CASSHGRQGAMEETQYF.

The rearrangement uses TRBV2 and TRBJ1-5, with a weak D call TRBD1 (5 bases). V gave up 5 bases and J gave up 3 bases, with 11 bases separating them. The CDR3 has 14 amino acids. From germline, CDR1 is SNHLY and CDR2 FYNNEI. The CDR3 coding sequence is TGTGCCAGCAGTCCCGACAGTTTCAATCAGCCCCAGCATTTT. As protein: CASSPDSFNQPQHF.

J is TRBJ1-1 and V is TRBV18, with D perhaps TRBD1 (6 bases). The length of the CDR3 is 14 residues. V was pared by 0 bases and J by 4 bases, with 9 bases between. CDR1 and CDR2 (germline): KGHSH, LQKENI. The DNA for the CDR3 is TGTGCCAGCTCACCACCGCCCAGGGGCACTGAAGCTTTCTTT. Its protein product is CASSPPPRGTEAFF.

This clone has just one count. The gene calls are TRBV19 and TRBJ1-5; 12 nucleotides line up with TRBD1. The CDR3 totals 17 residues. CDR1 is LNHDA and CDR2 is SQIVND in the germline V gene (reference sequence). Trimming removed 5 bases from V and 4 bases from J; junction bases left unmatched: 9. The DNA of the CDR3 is TGTGCCAGTAGTGCCGGGACAGGGGGCCCAATTAATCAGCCCCAGCATTTT. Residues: CASSAGTGGPINQPQHF.

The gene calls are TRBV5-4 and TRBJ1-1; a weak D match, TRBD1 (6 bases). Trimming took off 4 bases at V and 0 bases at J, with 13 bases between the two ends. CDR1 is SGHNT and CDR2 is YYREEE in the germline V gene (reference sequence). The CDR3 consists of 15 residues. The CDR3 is CASSPDGQLNTEAFF. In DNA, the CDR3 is TGTGCCAGCAGCCCAGATGGACAGCTGAACACTGAAGCTTTCTTT. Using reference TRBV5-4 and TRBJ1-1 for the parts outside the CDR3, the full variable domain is ETGVTQSPTHLIKTRGQQVTLRCSSQSGHNTVSWYQQALGQGPQFIFQYYREEENGRGNFPPRFSGLQFPNYSSELNVNALELDDSALYLCASSPDGQLNTEAFFGQGTRLTVV.

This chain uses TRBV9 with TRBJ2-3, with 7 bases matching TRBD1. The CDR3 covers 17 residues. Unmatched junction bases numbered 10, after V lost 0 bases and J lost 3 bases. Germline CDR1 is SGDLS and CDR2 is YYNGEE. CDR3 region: CASSVEAQTGWTDTQYF. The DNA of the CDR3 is TGTGCCAGCAGCGTAGAAGCCCAGACAGGGTGGACAGATACGCAGTATTTT.

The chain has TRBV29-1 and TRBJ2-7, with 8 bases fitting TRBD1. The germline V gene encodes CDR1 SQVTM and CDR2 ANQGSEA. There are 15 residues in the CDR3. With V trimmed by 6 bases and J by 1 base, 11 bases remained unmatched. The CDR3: CSVGGRTGKSYEQYF. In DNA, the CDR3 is TGCAGCGTGGGGGGAAGGACAGGGAAGTCCTACGAGCAGTACTTC.

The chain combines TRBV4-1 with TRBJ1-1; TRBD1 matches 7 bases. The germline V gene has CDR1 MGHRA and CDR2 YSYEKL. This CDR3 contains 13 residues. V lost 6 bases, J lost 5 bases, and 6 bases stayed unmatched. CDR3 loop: CASSRQGWTEAFF. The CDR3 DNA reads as TGCGCCAGCAGTCGACAGGGATGGACTGAAGCTTTCTTT.

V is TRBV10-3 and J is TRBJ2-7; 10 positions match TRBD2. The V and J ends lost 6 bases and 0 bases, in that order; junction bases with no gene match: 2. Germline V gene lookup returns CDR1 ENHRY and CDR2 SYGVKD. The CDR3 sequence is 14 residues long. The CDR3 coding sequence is TGTGCCATCAGGGTAGCGGGGGGCTCCTACGAGCAGTACTTC. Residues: CAIRVAGGSYEQYF.

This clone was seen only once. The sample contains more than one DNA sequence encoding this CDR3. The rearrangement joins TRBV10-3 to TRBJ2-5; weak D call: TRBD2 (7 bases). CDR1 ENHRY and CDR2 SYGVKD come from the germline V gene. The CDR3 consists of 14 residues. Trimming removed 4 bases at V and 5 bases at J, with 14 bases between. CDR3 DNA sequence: TGTGCCATCAGTGGGATAGGGGGAGGGGAGACCCAGTACTTC. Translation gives CAISGIGGGETQYF.

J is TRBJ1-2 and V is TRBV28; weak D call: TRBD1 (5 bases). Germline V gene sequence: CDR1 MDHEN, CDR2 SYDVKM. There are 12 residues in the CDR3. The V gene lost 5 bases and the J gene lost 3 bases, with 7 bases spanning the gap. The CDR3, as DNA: TGTGCCAGCAGTCCAGGGCACTATGGCTACACCTTC. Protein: CASSPGHYGYTF.

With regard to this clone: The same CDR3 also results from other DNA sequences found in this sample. The chain's CDR3 is CASSLGGVETQYF. CDR3 DNA sequence: TGTGCCAGCAGCTTAGGGGGGGTAGAGACCCAGTACTTC. This rearrangement joins TRBV7-9 to TRBJ2-5, with TRBD2 as a possible D gene (6 bases). CDR1 and CDR2 from the germline V gene are SEHNR and FQNEAQ (reference sequence). CDR3 size: 13 residues. Trimming pared 1 base from V and 4 bases from J, leaving 7 bases between.

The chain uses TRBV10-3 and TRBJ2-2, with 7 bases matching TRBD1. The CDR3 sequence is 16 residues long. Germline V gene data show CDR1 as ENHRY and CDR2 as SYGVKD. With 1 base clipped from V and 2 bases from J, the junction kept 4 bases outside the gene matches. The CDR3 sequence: CAISEYGTVNTGELFF. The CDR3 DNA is TGTGCCATCAGTGAGTACGGGACAGTAAACACCGGGGAGCTGTTTTTT.

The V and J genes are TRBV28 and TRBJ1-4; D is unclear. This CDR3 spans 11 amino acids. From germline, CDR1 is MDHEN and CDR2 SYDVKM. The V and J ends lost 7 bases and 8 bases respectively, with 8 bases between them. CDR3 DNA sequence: TGTGCCAGCAACGGCGGGGAAAAACTGTTTTTT. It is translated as CASNGGEKLFF.

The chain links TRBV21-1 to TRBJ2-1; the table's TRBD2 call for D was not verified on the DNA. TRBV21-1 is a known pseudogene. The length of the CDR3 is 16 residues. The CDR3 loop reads CASSVYGGARYNEQFF. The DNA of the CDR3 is TGTGCCAGCAGCGTGTACGGGGGGGCTCGGTACAATGAGCAGTTCTTC.

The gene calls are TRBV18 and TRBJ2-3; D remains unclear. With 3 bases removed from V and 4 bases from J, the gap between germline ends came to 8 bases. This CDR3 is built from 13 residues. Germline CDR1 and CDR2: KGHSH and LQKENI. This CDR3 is CASSPDFADTQYF. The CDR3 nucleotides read TGTGCCAGCTCACCCGACTTCGCAGATACGCAGTATTTT.

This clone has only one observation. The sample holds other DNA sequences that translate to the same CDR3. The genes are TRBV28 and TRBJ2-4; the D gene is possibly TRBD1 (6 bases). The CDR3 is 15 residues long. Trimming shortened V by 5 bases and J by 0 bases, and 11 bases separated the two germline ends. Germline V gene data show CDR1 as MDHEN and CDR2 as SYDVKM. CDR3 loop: CASSPTGLAKNIQYF. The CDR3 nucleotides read TGTGCCAGCAGTCCGACAGGTCTAGCCAAAAACATTCAGTACTTC.